Presented here are 23 T cell receptor beta chains from one specimen sequenced in a study of cytomegalovirus exposure and HLA in healthy donors (dated by TCRdb to about 2017). Library construction relied on the immunoSEQ multiplex PCR assay. The multiplex PCR relied on a mix of 60 forward primers for TCR Vbeta segments and 13 reverse primers for TCR Jbeta segments. In TCRdb, the immuneACCESS table is reduced to in-frame sequences with V and J assigned. These tables do not hold every clone; where another copy was compared, an unresolved V gene accounts for under half, and the others remain unexplained. This sample is represented by some 120,000 clones; roughly 75% of them were singletons. 0.95% to 1.5% of the sample is in the top ten clones. What was sequenced was PBMCs. These receptors came from a female donor in good health and CMV-seronegative.

This clone has just one count. J is TRBJ2-1 and V is TRBV7-9, with 7 bases lining up with TRBD1. The V segment lost 5 bases and the J segment 1 base; nucleotides outside the gene matches: 5. CDR3 length equals 15 residues. Germline values: CDR1 SEHNR, CDR2 FQNEAQ (reference sequence). CDR3 in amino acids: CASSKDRASYNEQFF. For the CDR3, the DNA is TGTGCCAGCAGCAAAGACAGGGCATCCTACAATGAGCAGTTCTTC. Full variable domain (remainder filled in from reference TRBV7-9 and TRBJ2-1): DTGVSQNPRHKITKRGQNVTFRCDPISEHNRLYWYRQTLGQGPEFLTYFQNEAQLEKSRLLSDRFSAERPKGSFSTLEIQRTEQGDSAMYLCASSKDRASYNEQFFGPGTRLTVL.

This rearrangement joins TRBV7-9 to TRBJ1-2; 9 bases agree with TRBD1. The germline V gene has CDR1 SEHNR and CDR2 FQNEAQ (reference sequence). This CDR3 contains 16 residues. J was trimmed by 8 bases and V by 2 bases; bases with no gene match: 12. CDR3 residues: CASSLRATGGASGYTF. DNA for the CDR3: TGTGCCAGCAGCTTAAGGGCTACAGGGGGCGCTTCGGGCTACACCTTC.

This clone was seen more than once but under ten times. The chain has TRBV4-1 and TRBJ1-5, with 7 bases matching TRBD1. With 3 bases clipped from V and 2 bases from J, the junction kept 19 bases outside the gene matches. The CDR3 loop spans 20 amino acids. The germline CDR1 and CDR2 sequences are MGHRA and YSYEKL. The CDR3 loop reads CASSHQLRVLGQSGNQPQHF. The CDR3 DNA reads TGCGCCAGCAGCCATCAATTGCGTGTCCTGGGACAGAGTGGCAATCAGCCCCAGCATTTT.

This clone was seen only a few times. The chain links TRBV18 to TRBJ2-7; the D gene is possibly TRBD1 (5 bases). The germline V gene encodes CDR1 KGHSH and CDR2 LQKENI. Trimming stripped 1 base from V and 0 bases from J, with 10 bases between. The CDR3 spans 15 residues. CDR3 in DNA: TGTGCCAGCTCACCACTTACAGGTCACTCCTACGAGCAGTACTTC. This codes for CASSPLTGHSYEQYF.

V usage is TRBV28 and J usage is TRBJ1-2, with 9 bases fitting TRBD1. The trim removed 1 base at V and 2 bases at J, leaving 5 bases unmatched. The CDR3 has 16 amino acids. The germline CDR1 and CDR2 sequences are MDHEN and SYDVKM. CDR3 loop: CASSLYRGTGNYGYTF. As DNA, the CDR3 is TGTGCCAGCAGTTTATATAGGGGGACAGGGAACTATGGCTACACCTTC.

This clone was seen only a few times. The rearrangement joins TRBV4-1 to TRBJ1-5, with D possibly TRBD1 on 5 matching bases. V was clipped by 3 bases and J by 6 bases, with 15 bases between them. CDR3 length equals 15 residues. Per the germline V gene, CDR1 is MGHRA and CDR2 is YSYEKL. The CDR3 sequence is CASSHPEGVGQPQHF. The CDR3 region has the DNA TGCGCCAGCAGCCACCCCGAAGGGGTCGGTCAGCCCCAGCATTTT.

The chain couples TRBV19 to TRBJ2-5; 11 bases match TRBD2. This CDR3 is 16 amino acids long. J gave up 2 bases and V 5 bases, and 7 bases lay outside the gene matches. Per the germline V gene, CDR1 is LNHDA and CDR2 is SQIVND (reference sequence). CDR3 sequence reads: CASSRLAGGSQETQYF. CDR3 sequence (DNA): TGTGCCAGTAGTCGATTAGCGGGAGGGTCGCAAGAGACCCAGTACTTC.

The chain carries TRBV2 and TRBJ2-3, with 8 bases aligning to TRBD2. Per germline, CDR1 SNHLY and CDR2 FYNNEI. With 4 bases clipped from V and 6 bases from J, the junction kept 6 bases outside the gene matches. The length of the CDR3 is 14 residues. CDR3 loop: CASSVSGAGDTQYF. The CDR3 DNA sequence: TGTGCCAGCAGTGTTAGCGGGGCGGGGGATACGCAGTATTTT.

The chain links TRBV18 to TRBJ2-1; 9 nucleotides line up with TRBD1. CDR3 size: 13 residues. The germline CDR1 and CDR2 sequences are KGHSH and LQKENI. With 3 bases clipped from V and 8 bases from J, the junction kept 2 bases outside the gene matches. CDR3 nucleotide sequence: TGTGCCAGCTCACCGGGACAGGGCGATGAGCAGTTCTTC. This gives the protein CASSPGQGDEQFF. Combining the CDR3 with reference TRBV18 and TRBJ2-1 gives the whole variable domain NAGVMQNPRHLVRRRGQEARLRCSPMKGHSHVYWYRQLPEEGLKFMVYLQKENIIDESGMPKERFSAEFPKEGPSILRIQQVVRGDSAAYFCASSPGQGDEQFFGPGTRLTVL.

This rearrangement joins TRBV6-1 to TRBJ1-1; TRBD1 aligns across 8 bases. Germline CDR1 is MNHNS and CDR2 is SASEGT. The CDR3 runs to 18 residues. V dropped 3 bases and J dropped 0; count of bases not matched to a gene: 12. The CDR3 DNA reads as TGTGCCAGCAGTGACCACAGGGGGTTAGGGGTAGTGAACACTGAAGCTTTCTTT. Translated, it gives CASSDHRGLGVVNTEAFF.

The chain carries TRBV5-6 and TRBJ2-7; no clear D. Trimming took off 4 bases at V and 3 bases at J, with 8 bases between the two ends. This CDR3 contains 12 residues. Germline V gene sequence: CDR1 SGHDT, CDR2 YYEEEE. CDR3 amino acids: CASSTYFYEQYF. Here the CDR3 DNA reads TGTGCCAGCAGCACCTACTTCTACGAGCAGTACTTC.

This rearrangement joins TRBV30 to TRBJ1-2; tentative D call: TRBD1 (6 bases). Germline CDR1 and CDR2: GTSNPN and SVGIG (reference sequence). The CDR3 length is 11 residues. V was trimmed by 0 bases and J by 11 bases, leaving 10 bases between them. The CDR3 loop reads CAWSVGGGYTF. CDR3 bases: TGTGCCTGGAGTGTAGGGGGGGGGTACACCTTC.

For the CDR3, the DNA is TGTGCCAGCAGCCCGCGGACTAGGGGGTTTGGTGAGCAGTTCTTC. It specifies CASSPRTRGFGEQFF. The V call is TRBV7-2, the J call TRBJ2-1; TRBD2 is a possible D gene (7 bases). The ends were cut back, 5 bases at V and 9 bases at J, with 20 bases in the middle. The CDR3 sequence is 15 residues long. Germline CDR1 and CDR2: SGHTA and FQGNSA.

The V call is TRBV14, the J call TRBJ2-7; weak D call: TRBD2 (5 bases). The germline V and J ends were trimmed by 2 bases and 4 bases, with 12 bases remaining between them. Germline V gene data show CDR1 as SGHDN and CDR2 as FVKESK. The CDR3 spans 14 residues. The CDR3: CASSQRRSGYEQYF. DNA for the CDR3: TGTGCCAGCAGCCAAAGGAGGAGTGGGTACGAGCAGTACTTC.

J is TRBJ1-1 and V is TRBV5-6; TRBD1 is a possible D gene (6 bases). V lost 0 bases and J 6 bases, leaving 15 bases between the germline ends. The CDR3 is 15 amino acids. CDR1 is SGHDT and CDR2 is YYEEEE in the germline V gene. DNA for the CDR3: TGTGCCAGCAGCTTGGCCTCAGGGAGGGGGGCTGAAGCTTTCTTT. It encodes CASSLASGRGAEAFF.

The chain has TRBV7-6 and TRBJ2-1; perhaps TRBD1 as D (6 bases). V was clipped by 5 bases and J by 8 bases, with 13 bases between them. Germline V gene sequence: CDR1 SGHVS, CDR2 FNYEAQ. The CDR3 covers 13 residues. CDR3 sequence: CASSQRQVDEQFF. CDR3 DNA: TGTGCCAGCAGCCAAAGACAGGTCGATGAGCAGTTCTTC.

V and J are TRBV7-9 and TRBJ2-7; 9 positions agree with TRBD2. CDR3 size: 15 residues. Trimming at V came to 5 bases and at J to 1 base, leaving 6 bases not matched to a gene. Germline values: CDR1 SEHNR, CDR2 FQNEAQ (reference sequence). The CDR3 DNA follows: TGTGCCAGCAGCCCGGGACTAGCCTGGTCCTACGAGCAGTACTTC. Translation: CASSPGLAWSYEQYF.

The chain is built from TRBV6-1 and TRBJ1-3, with 8 nucleotides matching TRBD1. Germline loops: CDR1 MNHNS, CDR2 SASEGT. The CDR3 extends over 18 amino acids. The V segment lost 2 bases and the J segment 0 bases; nucleotides outside the gene matches: 9. Written as DNA, the CDR3 is TGTGCCAGCAGTGAATGGAGGGGGACAGGCAGCTCTGGAAACACCATATATTTT. Its protein product is CASSEWRGTGSSGNTIYF.

This clone was detected a few times. V gene TRBV5-4 combines with J gene TRBJ2-7; 9 bases are shared with TRBD2. J lost 1 base, V lost 4 bases, and 6 bases had no gene match. From germline, CDR1 is SGHNT and CDR2 YYREEE (reference sequence). The CDR3 length is 15 residues. The CDR3 DNA is TGTGCCAGCAGCCGAAGCGGGGGGAGGTCCTACGAGCAGTACTTC. Its protein is CASSRSGGRSYEQYF. The whole variable domain, filled in from reference TRBV5-4 and TRBJ2-7, reads ETGVTQSPTHLIKTRGQQVTLRCSSQSGHNTVSWYQQALGQGPQFIFQYYREEENGRGNFPPRFSGLQFPNYSSELNVNALELDDSALYLCASSRSGGRSYEQYFGPGTRLTVT.

This clone was seen only a few times. The CDR3 region is CAISDGAGNQPQHF. The CDR3 DNA reads as TGTGCCATCAGTGATGGCGCGGGCAATCAGCCCCAGCATTTT. The chain has TRBV10-3 and TRBJ1-5; D not certain. The CDR3 loop spans 14 amino acids. The V gene's germline CDR1 is ENHRY and CDR2 SYGVKD. Trimming removed 3 bases at V and 2 bases at J, with 8 bases between.

V usage is TRBV12-5 and J usage is TRBJ2-5; D is perhaps TRBD2 (6 bases). Germline V gene sequence: CDR1 LGHNT, CDR2 FRNRAP. The CDR3 loop spans 13 amino acids. Trimming left V 3 bases short and J 5 bases short, with 10 bases between. CDR3 sequence (DNA): TGTGCTAGTGGTTTAGATCGGGAGGAGACCCAGTACTTC. Its translation: CASGLDREETQYF.

The chain is built from TRBV30 and TRBJ1-5; TRBD1 agrees at 9 bases. This CDR3 has 16 residues. V was clipped by 1 base and J by 5 bases; unmatched bases: 9. The germline V gene encodes CDR1 GTSNPN and CDR2 SVGIG (reference sequence). The CDR3 reads CAWSAYRGREDQPQHF. As DNA, the CDR3 is TGTGCCTGGAGTGCTTACAGGGGGCGAGAGGATCAGCCCCAGCATTTT.

This clone has just a few counts. V and J are TRBV5-5 and TRBJ2-7; 9 bases match TRBD1. The trim removed 0 bases at V and 2 bases at J, leaving 6 bases unmatched. From germline, CDR1 is SGHKS and CDR2 YYEKEE (reference sequence). The CDR3 is 16 amino acids. The CDR3 is CASSLGGQGFTYEQYF. The CDR3 DNA follows: TGTGCCAGCAGCTTGGGTGGACAGGGGTTCACCTACGAGCAGTACTTC.